Following are 26 T cell receptor beta chains from one sample sequenced in a study of blood T cell repertoires in COVID-19. Profiled with immunoSEQ multiplex PCR; TCRdb holds only in-frame clones, not every one. The table includes 220,000 or so clones, around 85% detected once. The sample consisted of PBMCs or T cells enriched from blood (not recorded which). These receptors all stem from a woman aged 40 to 50 with acute COVID-19.

The genes are TRBV7-3 and TRBJ2-1; 11 bases align to TRBD2. CDR3 length: 18 amino acids. CDR1 is SGHTA and CDR2 is FQGTGA in the germline V gene. The V and J ends lost 2 bases and 7 bases, in that order; junction bases with no gene match: 13. The CDR3 is CASSLVPSTSGSYNEQFF. The CDR3, as DNA: TGTGCCAGCAGCTTAGTGCCTTCAACTAGCGGGAGTTATAATGAGCAGTTCTTC.

On this clone itself: This CDR3 is also generated by other DNA sequences in the sample. V gene TRBV5-1 combines with J gene TRBJ2-3, with 10 bases lining up with TRBD1. The germline CDR1 and CDR2 sequences are SGHRS and YFSETQ. The CDR3 contains 15 residues. Trimming cost V 5 bases and J 1 base; bases outside gene matches: 4. DNA of the CDR3: TGCGCCAGCAGTTCGGACAGGGGGGGCACAGATACGCAGTATTTT. It encodes CASSSDRGGTDTQYF.

The count of this clone is one. The gene calls are TRBV4-2 and TRBJ2-7; TRBD2 matches 7 bases. Looked up from germline, CDR1 is LGHNA and CDR2 is YNFKEQ. The CDR3 is 15 amino acids. Trimming removed 4 bases from V and 3 bases from J; junction bases left unmatched: 9. The CDR3 is CASSPSAGPLYEQYF. CDR3 nucleotide sequence: TGTGCCAGCAGCCCATCAGCGGGACCACTCTACGAGCAGTACTTC.

The chain recombines TRBV6-2 or TRBV6-3 with TRBJ1-1; D gene ambiguous. V was cut by 2 bases and J by 7 bases, with 8 bases left in between. The CDR3 runs 12 residues. The germline V gene encodes CDR1 MNHEY and CDR2 SVGEGT. The CDR3 DNA is TGTGCCAGCAGTTACGGAGAAAGTGAAGCTTTCTTT. This gives the protein CASSYGESEAFF.

This rearrangement joins TRBV7-3 to TRBJ2-3; D possibly corresponds to TRBD1 (6 bases). With 3 bases removed from V and 4 bases from J, the gap between germline ends came to 8 bases. The CDR3 runs to 13 residues. CDR1 is SGHTA and CDR2 is FQGTGA in the germline V gene. In DNA form, the CDR3 reads TGTGCCAGCAGCTTCACAGGGCCAGATACGCAGTATTTT. Its translation: CASSFTGPDTQYF.

This sequence joins TRBV27 and TRBJ2-1; D gene uncertain. Trimming removed 4 bases at V and 2 bases at J, with 12 bases between. Germline V gene lookup returns CDR1 MNHEY and CDR2 SMNVEV (reference sequence). The CDR3 runs to 15 residues. CDR3 sequence: CASSSPRLAYNEQFF. The CDR3 nucleotides are TGTGCCAGCAGTTCTCCCCGTCTAGCCTACAATGAGCAGTTCTTC.

The gene calls are TRBV10-2 and TRBJ2-1, with D unresolved. CDR3 length: 12 residues. From germline, CDR1 is WSHSY and CDR2 SAAADI. Trimming took 3 bases from V and 3 from J, leaving 3 bases between them. The CDR3 sequence: CASSDFYNEQFF. The CDR3 DNA reads TGCGCCAGCAGTGACTTCTACAATGAGCAGTTCTTC.

The chain joins TRBV5-1 to TRBJ2-2, with 7 bases lining up with TRBD2. Trimming removed 4 bases from V and 1 base from J; junction bases left unmatched: 1. Germline lookup yields CDR1 SGHRS and CDR2 YFSETQ. The CDR3 extends over 14 amino acids. The CDR3 region has the DNA TGCGCCAGCAGCCCTAGCGGGAACACCGGGGAGCTGTTTTTT. Encoded protein: CASSPSGNTGELFF.

The count of this clone is one. The chain carries TRBV28 and TRBJ1-2, with 9 bases matching TRBD1. Germline assignment: CDR1 MDHEN and CDR2 SYDVKM. CDR3 size: 17 residues. V shed 4 bases, J shed 4 bases, and the junction held 13 bases outside the gene matches. CDR3 loop: CASSSPAENRGRYGYTF. The CDR3 nucleotides are TGTGCCAGCAGTTCCCCCGCCGAAAACAGGGGGCGCTATGGCTACACCTTC.

This chain connects TRBV7-8 to TRBJ2-7, with 7 bases lining up with TRBD1. Germline loops: CDR1 SGHVS, CDR2 FQNEAQ. There are 14 residues in the CDR3. V lost 3 bases, J lost 2 bases, and 4 bases stayed unmatched. CDR3 loop: CASSFRGLTYEQYF. DNA for the CDR3: TGTGCCAGCAGCTTTAGGGGGCTGACCTACGAGCAGTACTTC.

This rearrangement joins TRBV9 to TRBJ2-2; D gene uncertain. There are 14 residues in the CDR3. V gave up 4 bases and J gave up 4 bases, with 11 bases separating them. Per the germline V gene, CDR1 is SGDLS and CDR2 is YYNGEE. CDR3 in DNA: TGTGCCAGCAGCCCCCAGCAGGTCACCGGGGAGCTGTTTTTT. Residues: CASSPQQVTGELFF. Drawing the rest from reference TRBV9 and TRBJ2-2, the complete variable domain is DSGVTQTPKHLITATGQRVTLRCSPRSGDLSVYWYQQSLDQGLQFLIQYYNGEERAKGNILERFSAQQFPDLHSELNLSSLELGDSALYFCASSPQQVTGELFFGEGSRLTVL.

This clone appeared a few times. The chain is built from TRBV9 and TRBJ2-2; D might be TRBD2 (6 bases). The V end was cut by 3 bases, the J end by 4 bases, with 22 bases between. This CDR3 is built from 18 residues. Looked up from germline, CDR1 is SGDLS and CDR2 is YYNGEE. CDR3 DNA sequence: TGTGCCAGCAGCGGAGCCTGGGACTCAGTACACATCACCGGGGAGCTGTTTTTT. Translating it yields CASSGAWDSVHITGELFF.

This sequence joins TRBV28 and TRBJ1-1; D might be TRBD1 (6 bases). Between the trimmed V and J ends, which lost 4 bases and 4 bases, there was a span of 13 bases. Germline-derived CDR1 and CDR2 are MDHEN and SYDVKM. The CDR3 covers 14 residues. As DNA, the CDR3 is TGTGCCAGCAGTTCCTTCGGGGGGCGCACTGAAGCTTTCTTT. It encodes CASSSFGGRTEAFF.

This chain uses TRBV12-2 with TRBJ1-5; the table's TRBD1 call for D was not verified on the DNA. TRBV12-2 is flagged as a pseudogene. The CDR3 totals 15 residues. The DNA of the CDR3 is TGTGCAAGTCGCTTAGCGCAGGGTAGCAATCAGCCCCAGCATTTT. Its protein is CASRLAQGSNQPQHF.

This chain uses TRBV3-1 (or the pseudogene TRBV3-2) with TRBJ1-6; D uncertain. Trimming pared 2 bases from V and 9 bases from J, leaving 11 bases between. CDR3 size: 14 residues. Germline CDR1 is LGHDT and CDR2 is YNNKEL (reference sequence). The CDR3 here is CASSQRTTSSPLHF. In DNA, the CDR3 is TGTGCCAGCAGCCAAAGGACCACTAGTTCACCCCTCCACTTT.

V gene TRBV16 combines with J gene TRBJ1-5; 7 bases align to TRBD1. V shed 6 bases and J 4 bases; nucleotides not matched to a gene: 9. The CDR3 spans 15 residues. The germline V gene has CDR1 KGHSY and CDR2 FQNENV. The CDR3 DNA is TGTGCCAGCAGACCCCGGTCAGGGGGTAATCAGCCCCAGCATTTT. Amino acid sequence: CASRPRSGGNQPQHF.

In its sample, this clone was seen many times. The chain recombines TRBV5-1 with TRBJ1-6; no clear D gene. CDR1 SGHRS and CDR2 YFSETQ come from the germline V gene. The CDR3 has 15 amino acids. V was trimmed by 4 bases and J by 6 bases, leaving 14 bases between them. This chain's CDR3 is CASSSGTYSNSPLHF. The CDR3 DNA is TGCGCCAGCAGCAGCGGTACCTACTCTAATTCACCCCTCCACTTT.

The chain joins TRBV6-5 to TRBJ1-2, with D uncertain. Trimming removed 5 bases from V and 8 bases from J, with 9 bases in between. This CDR3 is 11 amino acids long. Germline loops: CDR1 MNHEY, CDR2 SVGAGI. CDR3 residues: CASSPTEGYTF. CDR3 coding DNA: TGTGCCAGCAGTCCAACAGAAGGCTACACCTTC.

The chain combines TRBV14 with TRBJ2-7, with 7 bases fitting TRBD1. Germline loops: CDR1 SGHDN, CDR2 FVKESK. This CDR3 contains 16 residues. V lost 0 bases, J lost 7 bases, and 12 bases stayed unmatched. The CDR3 DNA reads as TGTGCCAGCAGCCAAGATCTCCAGGGGGTATTACGGGAGCAGTACTTC. Residues: CASSQDLQGVLREQYF.

The V gene is TRBV30, the J gene TRBJ2-3; D ambiguous. V gave up 2 bases and J gave up 2 bases, with 11 bases separating them. The CDR3 runs to 14 residues. Germline lookup yields CDR1 GTSNPN and CDR2 SVGIG (reference sequence). The DNA for the CDR3 is TGTGCCTGGAGTAAGAGCAGGAACACAGATACGCAGTATTTT. Its protein product is CAWSKSRNTDTQYF.

The genes are TRBV15 and TRBJ1-3; D is perhaps TRBD1 (6 bases). V was cut by 11 bases and J by 4 bases, with 15 bases left in between. The CDR3 loop spans 13 amino acids. Germline CDR1 is LNHNV and CDR2 is YYDKDF (reference sequence). For the CDR3, the DNA is TGTGCCCAACCAACAGGGTCCGGAAACACCATATATTTT. This encodes CAQPTGSGNTIYF.

V and J are TRBV6-5 and TRBJ2-6; D might be TRBD1 (5 bases). Trimming took 7 bases from V and 4 from J, leaving 14 bases between them. Germline V gene sequence: CDR1 MNHEY, CDR2 SVGAGI. This CDR3 has 15 amino acids. CDR3 coding DNA: TGTGCCAGCAAGGCAGCCAGGGCCGGGGCCAACGTCCTGACTTTC. It specifies CASKAARAGANVLTF.

The rearrangement joins TRBV20-1 to TRBJ1-6; 8 bases match TRBD1. Per the germline V gene, CDR1 is DFQATT and CDR2 is SNEGSKA (reference sequence). This CDR3 spans 14 amino acids. The junction had 7 bases not matched to a gene; V was cut back by 3 bases and J by 9 bases. CDR3 DNA sequence: TGCAGTGCTAGTTTTCAGGGGGCGGCTTCACCCCTCCACTTT. This translates into CSASFQGAASPLHF.

This clone was found a few times. The chain couples TRBV19 to TRBJ1-4; 10 bases are a match to TRBD1. V gave up 4 bases and J gave up 6 bases; unmatched junction bases: 5. This CDR3 has 15 residues. Germline CDR1 is LNHDA and CDR2 is SQIVND (reference sequence). The DNA of the CDR3 is TGTGCCAGTAGTACTCGGACAGGGGGGGATGAAAAACTGTTTTTT. Its protein is CASSTRTGGDEKLFF.

J is TRBJ2-1 and V is TRBV5-8, with TRBD1 matching 10 bases. J was trimmed by 8 bases and V by 5 bases; bases with no gene match: 10. This CDR3 is 15 amino acids long. CDR1 SGHTS and CDR2 YDEGEE come from the germline V gene. The chain's CDR3 is CASSSRDRGMDEQFF. The DNA of the CDR3 is TGTGCCAGCAGTTCCCGGGACAGGGGTATGGATGAGCAGTTCTTC.

This clone is a singleton in its sample. The chain recombines TRBV18 with TRBJ1-1; D gene ambiguous. V was pared by 3 bases and J by 1 base, with 6 bases between. CDR1 and CDR2 from the germline V gene are KGHSH and LQKENI. The CDR3 contains 13 residues. The CDR3 DNA reads as TGTGCCAGCTCACCGACATCGAACACTGAAGCTTTCTTT. Its translation: CASSPTSNTEAFF.